This section outlines one T cell receptor beta chain sequence together with its context. This clonotype showed up just a few times. No cognate antigen has been identified for it. No base quality information exists; no much larger clone differs at one position. The intended sense of this specimen's treatment or condition label: in vitro stimulation with specific CMV peptide epitopes to enrich CMV-specific T cells. The data were obtained in a study of T cell repertoires in cytomegalovirus infection (dated by TCRdb to about 2019). With respect to the entire study: Peptide stimulations targeted recently identified HLA-C-restricted CMV epitopes, whose presentation resists viral immunomodulation, together with well-studied HLA-B-restricted epitopes. Donor HLA type was relevant to the analysis, because carriage of CMV infection together with the matching HLA type was indicated by public TCR beta signatures.

The research as a whole found: The ex vivo response was dominated by HLA-C-restricted CMV-specific TCR beta clonotypes, which also provided the single most frequent clonotype in two of eight donors. In both this cohort and an independent cohort of 300 to 450 donors, the cumulative frequency of public TCR beta family members distinguished carriers of CMV infection plus the relevant HLA type.

Instrument on record: Illumina HiSeq 1500. TCRdb passed the public sequencing reads through fastp at Q25 and MiXCR, retaining productive beta sequences. Rows are unified per CDR3 protein, each entry keeping the most common DNA and genes. This sample gives under 350,000 distinct CDR3 sequences in total; around 20% of them show up just once. The biggest ten clones account for roughly 19% of the sample. Unmatched junction bases come to 5, with V trimmed by 3 bases and J by 7 bases. Measured from the cysteine to the phenylalanine, the CDR3 is 13 residues long. Of all the DNA, just the CDR3 is kept, 39 bases in frame from base 1. The germline V gene supplies CDR1 MGHDK and CDR2 SYGVNS.

In this chain, TRBV25-1 is recombined with TRBJ1-2; 7 central bases correspond to TRBD1. The sequence was collected from a human donor in good health (CMV status not recorded). Some clones in this sample may be carry-over from other donors' samples. The sample in question was cultured PBMCs, obtained from culture after CMV antigen stimulation. The bases read TGTGCCAGCAGTGAGCAGGGGGTCACTGGCTACACCTTC. Its coded protein is CASSEQGVTGYTF.